Below, 18 T cell receptor beta chains from the same sample are listed, as sequenced in a study of blood T cell repertoires in COVID-19. This table comes from immunoSEQ multiplex PCR, and its TCRdb copy is limited to in-frame clones, with some not included. The sample contains 260,000 or so clones, around 88% of which appear only once. Sequenced input: peripheral blood. These receptors came from a man aged 80 or over with acute or convalescent COVID-19.

The V and J genes are TRBV30 and TRBJ1-4; D is possibly TRBD1 (6 bases). The CDR3 extends over 14 amino acids. The ends were cut back, 5 bases at V and 8 bases at J, with 18 bases in the middle. The germline CDR1 and CDR2 sequences are GTSNPN and SVGIG (reference sequence). The CDR3 DNA is TGTGCCTGGGCCAGAACAGGGTTACAAGAAAAACTGTTTTTT. Protein sequence: CAWARTGLQEKLFF. The full variable domain, with the rest looked up from reference TRBV30 and TRBJ1-4, is SQTIHQWPATLVQPVGSPLSLECTVEGTSNPNLYWYRQAAGRGLQLLFYSVGIGQISSEVPQNLSASRPQDRQFILSSKKLLLSDSGFYLCAWARTGLQEKLFFGSGTQLSVL.

This chain links TRBV5-5 with TRBJ2-7; tentatively, D is TRBD1 (6 bases). Trimming pared 5 bases from V and 7 bases from J, leaving 22 bases between. The CDR3 totals 15 residues. Germline assignment: CDR1 SGHKS and CDR2 YYEKEE (reference sequence). The CDR3 DNA sequence: TGTGCCAGCAGTTGGGTGGGGGCAGAGGGTAATGAGCAGTACTTC. Protein: CASSWVGAEGNEQYF.

V gene TRBV4-2 combines with J gene TRBJ2-5, with D perhaps matching TRBD2 (6 bases). V lost 1 base, J lost 5 bases, and 14 bases lay in between. This CDR3 comprises 15 residues. The V gene's germline CDR1 is LGHNA and CDR2 YNFKEQ. The DNA for the CDR3 is TGTGCCAGCAGCCAAGTGGAGGGCGCCCGGGAGACCCAGTACTTC. Its protein product is CASSQVEGARETQYF.

CDR3 in amino acids: CSVKGAGEAFF. The CDR3 bases are TGCAGCGTCAAAGGGGCAGGTGAAGCTTTCTTT. The chain uses TRBV29-1 and TRBJ1-1, with D possibly being TRBD1 (5 bases). V shed 6 bases and J shed 7 bases, with 12 bases lying between them. The CDR3 is 11 amino acids. Germline V gene data show CDR1 as SQVTM and CDR2 as ANQGSEA.

V gene TRBV3-1 (or the pseudogene TRBV3-2) combines with J gene TRBJ1-4; no clear D. Trimming pared 1 base from V and 8 bases from J, leaving 11 bases between. CDR1 is LGHDT and CDR2 is YNNKEL in the germline V gene (reference sequence). This CDR3 has 14 residues. DNA for the CDR3: TGTGCCAGCAGCCAAGGGCTGGGCAGCGAAAAACTGTTTTTT. Translated: CASSQGLGSEKLFF.

The chain combines TRBV11-2 with TRBJ2-7, with 8 bases lining up with TRBD2. J was trimmed by 6 bases and V by 6 bases; bases with no gene match: 10. The CDR3 has 14 residues. Germline V gene sequence: CDR1 SGHAT, CDR2 FQNNGV. The DNA of the CDR3 is TGTGCCAGCAGGACCGGGACTAGAAGCTCCGAGCAGTACTTC. It is translated as CASRTGTRSSEQYF.

This chain links TRBV24-1 with TRBJ2-1; the match to TRBD2 covers 8 bases. V was clipped by 7 bases and J by 8 bases; unmatched bases: 15. The CDR3 has 16 amino acids. From germline, CDR1 is KGHDR and CDR2 SFDVKD. The CDR3, as DNA: TGTGCCACCAGCGACCTGACTAGCGCGGCGGGGGATGAGCAGTTCTTC. Translation gives CATSDLTSAAGDEQFF.

The gene calls are TRBV5-4 and TRBJ2-5, with 10 positions matching TRBD1. CDR3 length: 16 amino acids. Germline V gives CDR1 SGHNT, CDR2 YYREEE (reference sequence). V gave up 4 bases and J gave up 4 bases; unmatched junction bases: 10. CDR3 nucleotide sequence: TGTGCCAGCAGCGCCCCCGGGACAGGGGACTTAGAGACCCAGTACTTC. This codes for CASSAPGTGDLETQYF.

The chain couples TRBV2 to TRBJ2-7; 8 bases are shared with TRBD1. The CDR3 consists of 15 residues. Trimming cost V 6 bases and J 6 bases; bases outside gene matches: 13. The germline gives CDR1 SNHLY, CDR2 FYNNEI. The CDR3 loop is CASSLGTGRPTEQYF. The CDR3 DNA follows: TGTGCCAGCAGCTTAGGGACAGGCCGTCCTACCGAGCAGTACTTC.

This chain joins TRBV27 and TRBJ2-5, with TRBD1 matching 7 bases. CDR1 is MNHEY, CDR2 SMNVEV, per germline (reference sequence). The ends lost 4 bases at V and 4 bases at J; junction bases unmatched: 12. This CDR3 is built from 16 residues. CDR3 DNA sequence: TGTGCCAGCAGTTCCTCCGGGACAGTCGATGGAGAGACCCAGTACTTC. It encodes CASSSSGTVDGETQYF.

This chain joins TRBV5-6 and TRBJ2-1; D possibly corresponds to TRBD2 (5 bases). The CDR3 loop spans 13 amino acids. Germline V lookup: CDR1 SGHDT, CDR2 YYEEEE. V dropped 2 bases and J dropped 2 bases, with 5 bases sitting between them. For the CDR3, the DNA is TGTGCCAGCAGCTTCGGGGCCTACAATGAGCAGTTCTTC. As protein: CASSFGAYNEQFF. Full variable domain (missing parts from reference TRBV5-6 and TRBJ2-1): DAGVTQSPTHLIKTRGQQVTLRCSPKSGHDTVSWYQQALGQGPQFIFQYYEEEERQRGNFPDRFSGHQFPNYSSELNVNALLLGDSALYLCASSFGAYNEQFFGPGTRLTVL.

The rearrangement uses TRBV19 and TRBJ1-4; 9 bases match TRBD1. CDR1 is LNHDA and CDR2 is SQIVND in the germline V gene (reference sequence). V gave up 5 bases and J gave up 8 bases; unmatched junction bases: 6. The CDR3 extends over 14 amino acids. As DNA, the CDR3 is TGTGCCAGTAGTCTGACAGGGGGACAGGAAAAACTGTTTTTT. It is translated as CASSLTGGQEKLFF.

The rearrangement uses TRBV2 and TRBJ1-3, with D possibly TRBD1 on 5 matching bases. Per the germline V gene, CDR1 is SNHLY and CDR2 is FYNNEI. V shed 4 bases and J shed 2 bases, with 12 bases lying between them. CDR3 length: 15 amino acids. The CDR3 reads CASSVRGKAGNTIYF. The CDR3 coding sequence is TGTGCCAGCAGTGTTCGGGGGAAGGCTGGAAACACCATATATTTT.

The chain carries TRBV2 and TRBJ1-2, with unresolved D. The germline CDR1 and CDR2 sequences are SNHLY and FYNNEI. Trimming removed 4 bases at V and 3 bases at J, with 15 bases between. The CDR3 is 15 residues long. The CDR3 here is CASSAGLYPHYGYTF. CDR3 nucleotide sequence: TGTGCCAGCAGTGCTGGGCTTTACCCCCACTATGGCTACACCTTC. Based on the CDR3 plus reference TRBV2 and TRBJ1-2, the full variable domain is EPEVTQTPSHQVTQMGQEVILRCVPISNHLYFYWYRQILGQKVEFLVSFYNNEISEKSEIFDDQFSVERPDGSNFTLKIRSTKLEDSAMYFCASSAGLYPHYGYTFGSGTRLTVV.

This clone was observed a handful of times. The gene calls are TRBV11-2 and TRBJ2-7; D gene uncertain. The CDR3 is 16 residues long. Trimming pared 1 base from V and 2 bases from J, leaving 15 bases between. Germline values: CDR1 SGHAT, CDR2 FQNNGV. The CDR3 bases are TGTGCCAGCAGCTTAGTGGCACAGCAAACAACCTACGAGCAGTACTTC. This sequence encodes CASSLVAQQTTYEQYF.

This chain joins TRBV3-1 (or the pseudogene TRBV3-2) and TRBJ2-1, with TRBD2 as a possible D gene (6 bases). V was trimmed by 0 bases and J by 0 bases, leaving 12 bases between them. The CDR3 extends over 17 amino acids. Germline V gene lookup returns CDR1 LGHDT and CDR2 YNNKEL (reference sequence). CDR3: CASSQDAGRSSYNEQFF. The CDR3 DNA sequence: TGTGCCAGCAGCCAAGATGCCGGGAGAAGCTCCTACAATGAGCAGTTCTTC.

This clone turned up a few times. The V and J genes are TRBV28 and TRBJ1-3; no reliable D call. V lost 6 bases and J lost 1, with 10 bases in between. Germline loops: CDR1 MDHEN, CDR2 SYDVKM. The CDR3 totals 14 residues. The CDR3 is CASRYDTSGNTIYF. In nucleotides, the CDR3 is TGTGCCAGCAGATACGACACATCTGGAAACACCATATATTTT. Complete variable domain (other parts from reference TRBV28 and TRBJ1-3): DVKVTQSSRYLVKRTGEKVFLECVQDMDHENMFWYRQDPGLGLRLIYFSYDVKMKEKGDIPEGYSVSREKKERFSLILESASTNQTSMYLCASRYDTSGNTIYFGEGSWLTVV.

V usage is TRBV29-1 and J usage is TRBJ2-5, with 8 bases fitting TRBD1. V trimming: 7 bases; J trimming: 5 bases; junction bases outside the gene matches: 6. Germline V gives CDR1 SQVTM, CDR2 ANQGSEA. CDR3 length equals 12 residues. CDR3 DNA sequence: TGCAGCGCTAAGACAGGGGCTGAGACCCAGTACTTC. It yields the protein CSAKTGAETQYF.